A selection of T cell receptor beta chains follows, all from one sample in a study of OX40 agonist ivuxolimab in advanced cancers. Produced via immunoSEQ multiplex PCR; TCRdb's table is partial and in-frame only. Here the sample spans tens of thousands of clones, roughly 80% being singletons. Specimen: CD4+ or CD8+ T cells sorted from blood, collected in a trial of the OX40 agonist ivuxolimab. The receptors originated from an adult with an advanced solid tumor such as melanoma, head and neck, liver or kidney cancer. Both conserved end residues are part of each CDR3. D genes are given only for firm matches. The listing skips clone size in some rows; elsewhere it reads once, few, many or a size class.

d_call,j_call,v_call,clone_size,cdr3_nt,cdr3_aa
TRBD1,TRBJ1-1,TRBV29-1,.,TGCAGCGTTGCGACAGGGGGCAATAGAGGGGGAGCTTTCTTT,CSVATGGNRGGAFF
.,TRBJ2-2,TRBV7-3,.,TGTGCCAGCAGCTTAAACGCTGGCCCCGGGGAGCTGTTTTTT,CASSLNAGPGELFF
.,TRBJ2-5,TRBV10-3,.,TGTGCCATCAGTGACAGGGTTGGCGAGACCCAGTACTTC,CAISDRVGETQYF
TRBD1,TRBJ1-2,TRBV5-4,.,TGTGCCAGCAGCTCCCCGACAGGGGGCAAGTTTGGCTACACCTTC,CASSSPTGGKFGYTF
.,TRBJ2-3,TRBV11-2,.,TGTGCCAGCAGCTTAGAGGCAGATACGCAGTATTTT,CASSLEADTQYF
.,TRBJ2-3,TRBV10-3,.,TGTGCCATCAGTCCGGGGGGCCCTCACACAGATACGCAGTATTTT,CAISPGGPHTDTQYF
.,TRBJ1-1,TRBV28,.,TGTGCCAGCAGGCGTGAAAAATACACTGAAGCTTTCTTT,CASRREKYTEAFF
TRBD1,TRBJ2-7,TRBV11-2,.,TGTGCCAGCAGCTCACCCGGGACAGTCCCTCTCGAGCAGTACTTC,CASSSPGTVPLEQYF
TRBD2,TRBJ2-1,TRBV28,.,TGTGCCAGCAGTTTGGGGGGGGTGACCTACAATGAGCAGTTCTTC,CASSLGGVTYNEQFF
TRBD1,TRBJ1-1,TRBV18,once,TGTGCCAGCTCACCAAGCAGGGCAGGGGGCAACACTGAAGCTTTCTTT,CASSPSRAGGNTEAFF
.,TRBJ2-3,TRBV4-3,.,TGCGCCAGCAGCCCCCCGGCCCCTCCCCTGTTGGCGCAGTATTTT,CASSPPAPPLLAQYF
.,TRBJ2-7,TRBV7-2,.,TGTGCCAGCAGCTTAGGAGGAGTTGCAGCCTACGAGCAGTACTTC,CASSLGGVAAYEQYF
TRBD2,TRBJ2-3,TRBV4-1,.,TGCGCCAGCAGCCAAGATCCTCCGGGGGGGAGAACAGATACGCAGTATTTT,CASSQDPPGGRTDTQYF
.,TRBJ2-1,TRBV4-2,.,TGTGCCAGCAGCTTCACTAGCTTGGACAATGAGCAGTTCTTC,CASSFTSLDNEQFF
TRBD2,TRBJ2-1,TRBV5-6,.,TGTGCCAGCAGCTTGGCGGAGCGGGGGTTCTACAATGAGCAGTTCTTC,CASSLAERGFYNEQFF
.,TRBJ1-5,TRBV15,.,TGTGCCACCAGCAGAGATCTGGCAATTGGTCAGCCCCAGCATTTT,CATSRDLAIGQPQHF
TRBD1,TRBJ1-1,TRBV30,.,TGTGCCTGGACCCTGTCCTGGGGCAGGGGGACTGAAGCTTTCTTT,CAWTLSWGRGTEAFF
.,TRBJ2-1,TRBV7-2,.,TGTGCCAGCAGCTTAGAGTACACCTACAATGAGCAGTTCTTC,CASSLEYTYNEQFF
TRBD1,TRBJ2-7,TRBV6-4,.,TGTGCCAGCAGCCAAGGACAGGCGCCCCACGAGCAGTACTTC,CASSQGQAPHEQYF
TRBD1,TRBJ1-2,TRBV28,.,TGTGCCAGCAGTTTCTACGACAGGGGATTCGGCTACACCTTC,CASSFYDRGFGYTF
TRBD2,TRBJ2-3,TRBV7-3,.,TGTGCCAGCAGCTTAGGCGGGAGGAGCACAGATACGCAGTATTTT,CASSLGGRSTDTQYF
TRBD1,TRBJ1-2,TRBV5-8,.,TGTGCCAGCAGCTTTTATTCCGGGACAGGGACCCCTCTCTATGGCTACACCTTC,CASSFYSGTGTPLYGYTF
.,TRBJ2-7,TRBV6-5,once,TGTGCCAGCTCATTCTCCGGCGGCGAGCAGTACTTC,CASSFSGGEQYF
.,TRBJ1-6,TRBV6-8,.,TGTGCCAGCAGTTACGCCAGACAGCATTCACCCCTCCACTTT,CASSYARQHSPLHF
.,TRBJ2-5,TRBV10-3,.,TGTGCCATCAGTGAGCGATGGCAAGAGACCCAGTACTTC,CAISERWQETQYF
TRBD1,TRBJ2-6,TRBV14,.,TGTGCCAGCAGCCCTCGGACAGGGAAAGGCTCTGGGGCCAACGTCCTGACTTTC,CASSPRTGKGSGANVLTF
TRBD2,TRBJ2-2,TRBV11-2,.,TGTGCCAGCAGCTTCCACGCGGGGGGCGGAACCGGGGAGCTGTTTTTT,CASSFHAGGGTGELFF
TRBD2,TRBJ2-1,TRBV5-4,.,TGTGCCAGCAGCTTTAGCGGGGGGGGTATCAATGAGCAGTTCTTC,CASSFSGGGINEQFF
.,TRBJ2-7,TRBV9,.,TGTGCCAGCAGCGTAGCTGGGCAGTCTCGGGTCTACGAGCAGTACTTC,CASSVAGQSRVYEQYF
.,TRBJ2-3,TRBV11-3,.,TGTGCCAGCAGCTCCCGTGGTGGTAGCACAGATACGCAGTATTTT,CASSSRGGSTDTQYF
.,TRBJ2-7,TRBV29-1,once,TGCAGCGTTGTAGGTCAGACCTACGAGCAGTACTTC,CSVVGQTYEQYF
.,TRBJ2-7,TRBV2,.,TGTGCCAGCACCTTACACGAGCAGTACTTC,CASTLHEQYF
TRBD1,TRBJ2-1,TRBV7-2,.,TGTGCCAGCAGCTTATTGGGACAGTTAGCCGAGCAGTTCTTC,CASSLLGQLAEQFF
.,TRBJ2-2,TRBV5-6,.,TGTGCCAGCAGCTTGGTCCCGACTGTCCTGGGGACCGGGGAGCTGTTTTTT,CASSLVPTVLGTGELFF
TRBD1,TRBJ1-5,TRBV6-1,.,TGTGCCAGCCGACAGGGGGTAGGTCAGCCCCAGCATTTT,CASRQGVGQPQHF
.,TRBJ2-3,TRBV4-2,.,TGTGCCAGCAGCCAAGCGTCTAGGGTGGCAGATACGCAGTATTTT,CASSQASRVADTQYF
TRBD2,TRBJ2-1,TRBV2,.,TGTGCCTCTAGCGGGAGCGCCTACAATGAGCAGTTCTTC,CASSGSAYNEQFF
.,TRBJ1-4,TRBV5-4,.,TGTGCCAGCAGCTGGAACAATGAAAAACTGTTTTTT,CASSWNNEKLFF
TRBD1,TRBJ1-5,TRBV30,.,TGTGCCTGGGGGACCGGACAGGGGATGTTGGAGCCCCAGCATTTT,CAWGTGQGMLEPQHF
TRBD1,TRBJ2-1,TRBV28,.,TGTGCCAGCAGTGTACAGGGGTCCTACAATGAGCAGTTCTTC,CASSVQGSYNEQFF
.,TRBJ2-7,TRBV27,.,TGTGCCAGCAGTTTATTGACAGGACACTTCTACGAGCAGTACTTC,CASSLLTGHFYEQYF
.,TRBJ2-6,TRBV29-1,.,TGCAGCGTTACAGACTCTGGGGCCAACGTCCTGACTTTC,CSVTDSGANVLTF
.,TRBJ2-1,TRBV5-4,.,TGTGCCAGCAGCTGGGACTTGGGGTCGGTTAGTGAGCAGTTCTTC,CASSWDLGSVSEQFF
TRBD1,TRBJ2-7,TRBV28,.,TGTGCCAGCAGTTTGGGACAGGGCCCTCGAGAGCAGTACTTC,CASSLGQGPREQYF
.,TRBJ2-7,TRBV10-3,.,TGTGCCATTGGCCCCCAAAGGCGGGACGAGCAGTACTTC,CAIGPQRRDEQYF
.,TRBJ2-7,TRBV6-5,.,TGTGCCAGCAATGTTTGGAGTGGCTACGAGCAGTACTTC,CASNVWSGYEQYF
TRBD1,TRBJ2-7,TRBV28,.,TGTGCCAGCAGTTTCCAAACAGGGGGCCCCTACGAGCAGTACTTC,CASSFQTGGPYEQYF
.,TRBJ2-2,TRBV2,.,TGTGCCAGCAGGGGGGGAGCTCACACCGGGGAGCTGTTTTTT,CASRGGAHTGELFF
.,TRBJ2-2,TRBV6-4,.,TGTGCCAGCAGTGACTCAAGTGTGAGCGGGGAGCTGTTTTTT,CASSDSSVSGELFF
TRBD1,TRBJ1-6,TRBV18,.,TGTGCCAGCTCACCACTCTCGACAGGGGTAAATTCACCCCTCCACTTT,CASSPLSTGVNSPLHF
TRBD1,TRBJ1-2,TRBV4-2,few,TGTGCCAGCAGCCCCGAGGGGGCTGAGTATGGCTACACCTTC,CASSPEGAEYGYTF
TRBD1,TRBJ2-3,TRBV9,once,TGTGCCAGCAGCATCCGGGACAGGGAAGCAGATACGCAGTATTTT,CASSIRDREADTQYF
TRBD1,TRBJ2-5,TRBV30,.,TGTGCCTGGAGAGTTAGGGACAGGGGGCGCCGGGAGACCCAGTACTTC,CAWRVRDRGRRETQYF
.,TRBJ1-2,TRBV29-1,once,TGCAGCGTTGAAGAACCCAACTCCTATGGCTACACCTTC,CSVEEPNSYGYTF